The 21 T cell receptor beta chains below were found in one sample sequenced in a study of T cells expressing NK-cell markers. One entry per CDR3 protein, without DNA, is what TCRdb gives after re-calling the 5' RACE reads. This sample's table has fewer than 400,000 distinct CDR3 sequences. The source material was blood T cells: a sorted CD56 or NKG2C T cell subset, CD4+ or CD8+ T cells, or bulk PBMC T cells (not recorded which). These receptor sequences come from a woman in her forties or fifties in good health.

The chain is built from TRBV6-2 or TRBV6-3 and TRBJ2-1. Germline V gene lookup returns CDR1 MNHEY and CDR2 SVGEGT. The CDR3 extends over 11 amino acids. The CDR3 sequence: CASSYLREQFF.

The chain carries TRBV29-1 and TRBJ1-4; TCRdb lists TRBD1, though no DNA is available to test this call. Germline assignment: CDR1 SQVTM and CDR2 ANQGSEA. This CDR3 has 13 amino acids. The CDR3: CSTKGGGGEKLFF.

The J gene is TRBJ1-2, the V gene TRBV20-1; TCRdb designates TRBD1, a call that cannot be tested without DNA. CDR3 size: 14 residues. Germline V CDR1 and CDR2: DFQATT, SNEGSKA (reference sequence). The CDR3: CSARDQGSNYGYTF.

V usage is TRBV7-9 and J usage is TRBJ1-6. This CDR3 has 14 amino acids. Germline values: CDR1 SEHNR, CDR2 FQNEAQ (reference sequence). CDR3 amino acids: CASSLPQRYSPLHF. The complete variable domain, with remaining parts taken from reference TRBV7-9 and TRBJ1-6, reads DTGVSQNPRHKITKRGQNVTFRCDPISEHNRLYWYRQTLGQGPEFLTYFQNEAQLEKSRLLSDRFSAERPKGSFSTLEIQRTEQGDSAMYLCASSLPQRYSPLHFGNGTRLTVT.

This sequence joins TRBV28 and TRBJ2-5. Germline-derived CDR1 and CDR2 are MDHEN and SYDVKM. The CDR3 contains 13 residues. The CDR3 loop reads CASSLVNPETQYF. Full variable domain (missing parts from reference TRBV28 and TRBJ2-5): DVKVTQSSRYLVKRTGEKVFLECVQDMDHENMFWYRQDPGLGLRLIYFSYDVKMKEKGDIPEGYSVSREKKERFSLILESASTNQTSMYLCASSLVNPETQYFGPGTRLLVL.

The rearrangement uses TRBV4-1 and TRBJ2-1; the D call from TCRdb, TRBD2, cannot be confirmed without DNA. This CDR3 is 15 amino acids long. Per the germline V gene, CDR1 is MGHRA and CDR2 is YSYEKL. CDR3 residues: CASSPGLAGAVEQFF.

V gene TRBV15 combines with J gene TRBJ2-2; TCRdb selects TRBD2, and the lack of DNA leaves this call unchecked. This CDR3 is built from 17 residues. Germline V CDR1 and CDR2: LNHNV, YYDKDF (reference sequence). The CDR3 loop is CATSRAGTSGGTGELFF.

The V and J genes are TRBV7-9 and TRBJ2-7; TCRdb proposes TRBD1, but this gene call is untestable without DNA. Germline lookup yields CDR1 SEHNR and CDR2 FQNEAQ (reference sequence). The CDR3 is 13 amino acids. This CDR3 is CASSIYRVGEQYF.

The V and J genes are TRBV5-1 and TRBJ2-1; TCRdb indicates TRBD2, and absent DNA this call remains unverified. The CDR3 is made up of 16 amino acids. Germline V gene lookup returns CDR1 SGHRS and CDR2 YFSETQ. CDR3: CASSLAGGAWVNEQFF.

The chain links TRBV20-1 to TRBJ2-1; TCRdb's D gene call, TRBD2, goes unchecked for lack of DNA. CDR3 length equals 17 residues. From germline, CDR1 is DFQATT and CDR2 SNEGSKA (reference sequence). CDR3 region: CSARSAGLAESYNEQFF.

The rearrangement joins TRBV7-8 to TRBJ2-7; no DNA is available, so the TRBD1 call from TCRdb remains unchecked. Germline V gives CDR1 SGHVS, CDR2 FQNEAQ. The CDR3 runs 15 residues. CDR3 loop: CASSTPGYGANEQYF.

The CDR3 spells CASSYWDTRIGETQYF. The J gene is TRBJ2-5, the V gene TRBV6-2 or TRBV6-3; without DNA, the TCRdb call of TRBD1 cannot be checked. CDR3 length equals 16 residues. Germline CDR1 and CDR2: MNHEY and SVGEGT.

V usage is TRBV5-1 and J usage is TRBJ2-1; TCRdb's D call, TRBD2, is unchecked because there is no DNA. Germline V gives CDR1 SGHRS, CDR2 YFSETQ. The CDR3 is made up of 17 amino acids. This CDR3 reads CASSLITSGGSYNEQFF.

The chain employs TRBV20-1 and TRBJ1-1; TCRdb's D call, TRBD1, is unchecked because there is no DNA. Germline assignment: CDR1 DFQATT and CDR2 SNEGSKA (reference sequence). The length of the CDR3 is 17 residues. The CDR3 protein is CSARDETGSWGHTEAFF.

This chain links TRBV30 with TRBJ2-7; TCRdb's D gene call, TRBD2, goes unchecked for lack of DNA. The CDR3 consists of 15 residues. CDR1 GTSNPN and CDR2 SVGIG come from the germline V gene (reference sequence). The CDR3 here is CAWNQDGQSSYEQYF.

This rearrangement joins TRBV30 to TRBJ2-5; the TCRdb call, TRBD2, lacks DNA for checking. The germline gives CDR1 GTSNPN, CDR2 SVGIG (reference sequence). The CDR3 spans 13 residues. The chain's CDR3 is CAWSLGGGKTQYF.

The V call is TRBV7-2, the J call TRBJ1-2. The length of the CDR3 is 14 residues. Per germline, CDR1 SGHTA and CDR2 FQGNSA. The CDR3 loop reads CASSLATVQRGYTF.

The genes are TRBV5-1 and TRBJ2-3; as DNA is missing, the TRBD1 call by TCRdb cannot be tested. CDR3 size: 18 residues. The germline gives CDR1 SGHRS, CDR2 YFSETQ. This CDR3 reads CASSSYRGALASTDTQYF.

The V gene is TRBV7-9, the J gene TRBJ2-2. CDR3 length equals 11 residues. The germline CDR1 and CDR2 sequences are SEHNR and FQNEAQ (reference sequence). CDR3 amino acids: CASIVGGELFF.

The chain links TRBV27 to TRBJ2-7; no DNA is available, so the TRBD1 call from TCRdb remains unchecked. Looked up from germline, CDR1 is MNHEY and CDR2 is SMNVEV (reference sequence). The CDR3 contains 13 residues. The chain's CDR3 is CASRRGVPYEQYF.

The CDR3 loop reads CASSFPGQGAGRDTQYF. This chain links TRBV27 with TRBJ2-3; TCRdb names TRBD1, which stays unverified in the absence of DNA. Looked up from germline, CDR1 is MNHEY and CDR2 is SMNVEV (reference sequence). The CDR3 has 17 residues.